The rows below give T cell receptor beta chains drawn from one sample of a study of read filtering for tumor transcriptome and immune sequencing. TCRdb passed the reads through MiXCR, listing each CDR3 protein once. This repertoire shows 130,000 or so distinct CDR3 sequences, less than 15% found once; its top ten account for 7.5% to 10%. The specimen sequenced was a population of CD138-negative cells sorted from bone marrow. The source of these receptors is a donor aged 40 or over with multiple myeloma. Both conserved end residues are part of each CDR3. D genes are given only for firm matches. Clone sizes are given selectively: once, few, many, or a class where the clone is expanded.

abundance	len	v_gene	j_gene	d_gene	CDR3nt	CDR3aa
many	14	TRBV20-1	TRBJ2-1	TRBD2	TGCAGTGCCTACGGCGGGAGAGCTTACAATGAGCAGTTCTTC	CSAYGGRAYNEQFF
many	14	TRBV13	TRBJ2-1	-	TGTGCCAGCAGCCAGCGGCAATCCTACAATGAGCAGTTCTTC	CASSQRQSYNEQFF
many	13	TRBV10-2	TRBJ2-7	TRBD2	TGCGCCAGCAGTAGATCTAGCGGGTACGAGCAGTACTTC	CASSRSSGYEQYF
many	12	TRBV12-3/TRBV12-4	TRBJ1-1	-	TGTGCCAGCAGATCAGGAGGAGGCGAAGCTTTCTTT	CASRSGGGEAFF
-	14	TRBV2	TRBJ1-5	TRBD1	TGTGCCAGCAGCGGGACAGGGCTTGACCAGGCCCAGCATTTT	CASSGTGLDQAQHF
many	17	TRBV11-2	TRBJ2-1	-	TGTGCCAGCAGCCCCCTGGAGTCCCCAGACCTATACAATGAGCAGTTCTTC	CASSPLESPDLYNEQFF
many	15	TRBV7-9	TRBJ2-3	TRBD1	TGTGCCAGCATCCATGACAGGGGTCGTACAGATACGCAGTATTTT	CASIHDRGRTDTQYF
many	15	TRBV13	TRBJ2-6	-	TGTGCCAGCAGTCTCCGCACCTCTGGGGCCAACGTCCTGACTTTC	CASSLRTSGANVLTF
many	16	TRBV12-3/TRBV12-4	TRBJ2-1	-	TGTGCCAGCGGAGCTAGCCCCCTTCCTCCCTACAATGAGCAGTTCTTC	CASGASPLPPYNEQFF
many	13	TRBV4-1	TRBJ1-4	-	TGCGCCAGCAGCCATGGAGGGGATGAAAAACTGTTTTTT	CASSHGGDEKLFF
-	14	TRBV5-1	TRBJ1-1	TRBD1	TGCGCCAGCAGCGCCAGGGGGTTGAACACTGAAGCTTTCTTT	CASSARGLNTEAFF
many	12	TRBV6-5	TRBJ2-1	-	TGTGCCAGCAGTTTACAGAACAATGAGCAGTTCTTC	CASSLQNNEQFF
many	12	TRBV20-1	TRBJ2-3	-	TGCAGTGCTAGAATTGTGAGTGATACGCAGTATTTT	CSARIVSDTQYF
many	15	TRBV7-9	TRBJ2-7	-	TGTGCCAGCAGCCCACCGGGATCTCCTACCTACGAGCAGTACTTC	CASSPPGSPTYEQYF
many	16	TRBV11-3	TRBJ2-1	-	TGTGCCAGCAGCTTAGTAGGCGGGCTGCATAACAATGAGCAGTTCTTC	CASSLVGGLHNNEQFF
many	16	TRBV11-2	TRBJ2-7	-	TGTGCCAGCAGCTTCTTACAGGGACGGGGCTCCTACGAGCAGTACTTC	CASSFLQGRGSYEQYF
many	14	TRBV7-9	TRBJ2-4	-	TGTGCCAGCAGCTCTGGAAAGAGCACAAACATTCAGTACTTC	CASSSGKSTNIQYF
many	15	TRBV4-1	TRBJ2-7	TRBD1	TGCGCCAGCAGCCAATCCGGGACAGGGGTGTTTGAGCAGTACTTC	CASSQSGTGVFEQYF
many	12	TRBV5-6	TRBJ1-4	-	TGTGCCAGCAGCTTGGGTAATGAAAAACTGTTTTTT	CASSLGNEKLFF
many	16	TRBV5-1	TRBJ2-2	TRBD2	TGCGCCAGCAGCGGAGGACTAGCGGGAGCGGCCGGGGAGCTGTTTTTT	CASSGGLAGAAGELFF
-	15	TRBV18	TRBJ2-1	-	TGTGCCAGCTCACCACCGTCTAGAAATGACAATGAGCAGTTCTTC	CASSPPSRNDNEQFF
many	10	TRBV7-9	TRBJ2-1	-	TGTGCCAGCGGGCGGGGTGAGCAGTTCTTC	CASGRGEQFF
many	13	TRBV7-3	TRBJ1-1	-	TGTGCCAGCAGCTTAACGGAAGGCACTGAAGCTTTCTTT	CASSLTEGTEAFF
-	18	TRBV12-3/TRBV12-4	TRBJ2-5	TRBD2	TGTGCCAGCAGTTTTAGAACTAGCGGGAGGGCCCAGCGAGAGACCCAGTACTTC	CASSFRTSGRAQRETQYF
many	14	TRBV4-1	TRBJ2-1	-	TGCGCCAGCAGCCAATGGTCGGGGCCGGGTGAGCAGTTCTTC	CASSQWSGPGEQFF
many	14	TRBV7-9	TRBJ1-1	-	TGTGCCAGCAGCCTCGTAGGGGCGAACACTGAAGCTTTCTTT	CASSLVGANTEAFF
many	16	TRBV9	TRBJ1-4	-	TGTGCCAGCAGCCCCACAATAGGGCCGGCTTATGAAAAACTGTTTTTT	CASSPTIGPAYEKLFF
many	13	TRBV19	TRBJ1-5	-	TGTGCCAGTAGCAGGGAAGTGAATCAGCCCCAGCATTTT	CASSREVNQPQHF
-	13	TRBV19	TRBJ2-7	-	TGTGCCAGTAGCAGAGTTCCTTCCTACGAGCAGTACTTC	CASSRVPSYEQYF
-	16	TRBV5-1	TRBJ1-3	-	TGCGCCAGCAGCTTGGGTCAGGGCGGCTCTGGAAACACCATATATTTT	CASSLGQGGSGNTIYF
many	13	TRBV7-8	TRBJ2-1	-	TGTGCCAGCAGCTTATTCAGGAGTAATGAGCAGTTCTTC	CASSLFRSNEQFF
many	15	TRBV7-3	TRBJ1-4	-	TGTGCCAGCAGCTTATGGCAACAGTTTAATGAAAAACTGTTTTTT	CASSLWQQFNEKLFF
many	12	TRBV12-5	TRBJ1-5	-	TGTGCTAAAGGAAGCGGCAATCAGCCCCAGCATTTT	CAKGSGNQPQHF
many	15	TRBV7-9	TRBJ2-1	-	TGTGCCAGCAGCCACCGGGACAACTCCTACAATGAGCAGTTCTTC	CASSHRDNSYNEQFF
many	14	TRBV20-1	TRBJ2-5	-	TGCAGTGCTAGAGTGGCACAGGTCCAAGAGACCCAGTACTTC	CSARVAQVQETQYF
many	14	TRBV18	TRBJ2-7	-	TGTGCCAGCTCACCCGGCGTCGGACCTCGCGAGCAGTACTTC	CASSPGVGPREQYF
-	16	TRBV3-1	TRBJ1-1	-	TGTGCCAGCAGCCGCGGGGGGTTAGGAAGGGACACTGAAGCTTTCTTT	CASSRGGLGRDTEAFF
many	14	TRBV29-1	TRBJ2-1	-	TGCAGCGTTGGTAGACTAGAAGCTTACAATGAGCAGTTCTTC	CSVGRLEAYNEQFF
many	12	TRBV29-1	TRBJ1-1	-	TGCAGCGTTGAAGAAGGATACACTGAAGCTTTCTTT	CSVEEGYTEAFF
many	15	TRBV20-1	TRBJ2-7	TRBD1	TGCAGTGCTAGAGATATGACAGGGGCATCCTACGAGCAGTACTTC	CSARDMTGASYEQYF
many	13	TRBV19	TRBJ2-2	TRBD1	TGTGCCAGTGGACAGGGGGCGGCCGGGGAGCTGTTTTTT	CASGQGAAGELFF
many	15	TRBV19	TRBJ2-1	-	TGTGCCAGTAGTAAACTCCCCGAAACAACGGTTGAGCAGTTCTTC	CASSKLPETTVEQFF
many	17	TRBV5-1	TRBJ2-1	TRBD2	TGCGCCAGCACTCTAGCGGGAGCCCCCCCGGGGCTCGATGAGCAGTTCTTC	CASTLAGAPPGLDEQFF
-	14	TRBV30	TRBJ1-2	TRBD1	TGTGCCTGGAGTATCCGGACAGGTTACTATGGCTACACCTTC	CAWSIRTGYYGYTF
many	15	TRBV20-1	TRBJ1-2	-	TGCAGTGCTAGAGATCTTGAGGTGACTAACTATGGCTACACCTTC	CSARDLEVTNYGYTF
many	12	TRBV7-3	TRBJ2-7	-	TGTGCCAGCAGCCAACAGGGAGGGGAGCAGTACTTC	CASSQQGGEQYF
many	13	TRBV7-9	TRBJ2-4	TRBD1	TGTGCCAGCAGTTCAGATTGGGGACAGGGAAAGTACTTC	CASSSDWGQGKYF
many	14	TRBV20-1	TRBJ2-5	-	TGCAGTGCTAACTATCCGGGACTTCAAGAGACCCAGTACTTC	CSANYPGLQETQYF
many	15	TRBV11-3	TRBJ2-1	TRBD2	TGTGCCAGCAGCCTCTCAGCGGGAGGGTACAATGAGCAGTTCTTC	CASSLSAGGYNEQFF
few	13	TRBV6-5	TRBJ2-3	-	TGTGCCAGCAGACCACTAGAACCAGATACGCAGTATTTT	CASRPLEPDTQYF
many	13	TRBV4-2	TRBJ2-7	-	TGTGCCAGCAGCCAGGACAGCGGTCGCGAGCAGTACTTC	CASSQDSGREQYF
many	16	TRBV3-1	TRBJ1-2	TRBD1	TGTGCCAGCAGCCAAGGGACAGGAACTCTCAACTATGGCTACACCTTC	CASSQGTGTLNYGYTF